This is a list of T cell receptor beta chains from one sample in a study of OX40 agonist ivuxolimab in advanced cancers. Profiling relied on immunoSEQ multiplex PCR, and the TCRdb table lists in-frame clones only, not all of them. The repertoire has approximately 83,000 clones, over 70% of them found once; the top ten carry 4.6%. Sequenced here: CD4+ or CD8+ T cells sorted from blood, sampled in a trial of the OX40 agonist ivuxolimab. The source of these receptors is an adult with an advanced solid tumor such as melanoma, head and neck, liver or kidney cancer. Both conserved end residues are part of each CDR3. Some rows mark clone size as missing; the rest say once, few, many or name a class of expanded clone.

v_call	j_call	clone_size	cdr3_aa
TRBV6-1	TRBJ2-2	.	CASLDLNTGELFF
TRBV5-6	TRBJ2-5	.	CASSLGGIGETQYF
TRBV7-2	TRBJ2-1	.	CASSLAGTLAGKYNEQFF
TRBV6-5	TRBJ1-4	.	CASSRTGGREKLFF
TRBV18	TRBJ2-3	.	CASSANLAGGTDTQYF
TRBV29-1	TRBJ2-3	.	CSSGLAGVSTDTQYF
TRBV9	TRBJ2-3	.	CASSVRTSGTDTQYF
TRBV27	TRBJ1-4	.	CASSSATNEKLFF
TRBV4-2	TRBJ2-1	.	CASSPLRDSAFHEQFF
TRBV2	TRBJ2-5	.	CASSLQGEGETQYF
TRBV11-2	TRBJ1-1	.	CASSRNRATNTEAFF
TRBV7-9	TRBJ2-1	few	CASSFGPDEQFF
TRBV7-3	TRBJ1-1	once	CASSSAVNTEAFF
TRBV19	TRBJ1-1	few	CASSRPPLGMVAFF
TRBV7-2	TRBJ1-2	.	CASRSGQGTGGYTF
TRBV7-9	TRBJ2-3	.	CASSSTSGGNADTQYF
TRBV30	TRBJ1-5	.	CAWSVLSGQPQHF
TRBV6-1	TRBJ1-6	.	CASNLVGQGDSPLHF
TRBV11-3	TRBJ1-4	few	CASRNSELNEKLFF
TRBV10-3	TRBJ2-7	.	CAISGIKDADYEQYF